The entry below describes one T cell receptor (beta chain). This sample was taken from a study of CD8+CD57+ T cells in acquired aplastic anemia. Previously, flow cytometry had revealed CD8+CD57+ cell expansion in the patients chosen for sequencing. The TCR beta profiling, which covered VDJ combination and CDR3 sequence, was carried out using genomic DNA as the template. TCRdb redid the calling of the reads with MiXCR, one entry per CDR3 protein. Altogether about 180,000 distinct CDR3 sequences are present, nearly 65% being singletons, with the ten largest covering about two fifths. Sequencing was carried out using sorted CD4+, CD8+, or CD8+CD57+ T cells (not recorded which) from PBMCs. This clonotype was sampled from a human donor with aplastic anemia.

The CDR3 is CALDGTSGAVIYEQYF. CDR3 nucleotides: TGTGCCCTTGATGGGACTAGCGGGGCCGTCATCTACGAGCAGTACTTC. The genes are TRBV10-3 and TRBJ2-7; 13 nucleotides line up with TRBD2. CDR1 and CDR2 (germline): ENHRY, SYGVKD. V dropped 11 bases and J dropped 3; count of bases not matched to a gene: 13. The CDR3 spans 16 residues.